This TCR beta chain was recovered during a study of HIV-infected patients and healthy controls. This clonotype was seen repeatedly, ten times or more. TCRdb recomputed calls from the 5' RACE reads with MiXCR, one row per CDR3 protein. This sample has around 67,000 distinct CDR3 sequences, with about a sixth found just once. The CDR3 is 14 amino acids. After removal of 4 bases from V and 5 bases from J, the junction contained 3 bases not matched to a gene. The V gene's germline CDR1 is SGDLS and CDR2 YYNGEE. The chain uses TRBV9 and TRBJ2-5; 12 bases fit TRBD2. What was sequenced was CD4+ T cells from blood. The origin of this receptor is a human donor in good health. CDR3 region: CASSPGTSGETQYF. CDR3 coding DNA: TGTGCCAGCAGCCCGGGGACTAGCGGGGAGACCCAGTACTTC.